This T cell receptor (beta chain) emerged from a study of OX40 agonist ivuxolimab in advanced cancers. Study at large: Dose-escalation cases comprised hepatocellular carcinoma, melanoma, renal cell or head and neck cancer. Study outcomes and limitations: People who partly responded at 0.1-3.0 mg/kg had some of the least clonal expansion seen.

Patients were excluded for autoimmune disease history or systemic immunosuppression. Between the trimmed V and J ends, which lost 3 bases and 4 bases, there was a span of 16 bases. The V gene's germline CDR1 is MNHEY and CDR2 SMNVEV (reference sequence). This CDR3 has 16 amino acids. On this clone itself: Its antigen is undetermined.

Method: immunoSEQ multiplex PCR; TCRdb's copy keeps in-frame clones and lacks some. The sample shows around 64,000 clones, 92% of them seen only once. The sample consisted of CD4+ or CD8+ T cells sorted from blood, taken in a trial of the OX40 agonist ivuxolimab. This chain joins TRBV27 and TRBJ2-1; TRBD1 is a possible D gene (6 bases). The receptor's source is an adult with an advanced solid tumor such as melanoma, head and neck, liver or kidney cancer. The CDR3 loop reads CASSLQQGEGYNEQFF. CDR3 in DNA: TGTGCCAGCAGTTTGCAACAGGGAGAGGGATACAATGAGCAGTTCTTC.